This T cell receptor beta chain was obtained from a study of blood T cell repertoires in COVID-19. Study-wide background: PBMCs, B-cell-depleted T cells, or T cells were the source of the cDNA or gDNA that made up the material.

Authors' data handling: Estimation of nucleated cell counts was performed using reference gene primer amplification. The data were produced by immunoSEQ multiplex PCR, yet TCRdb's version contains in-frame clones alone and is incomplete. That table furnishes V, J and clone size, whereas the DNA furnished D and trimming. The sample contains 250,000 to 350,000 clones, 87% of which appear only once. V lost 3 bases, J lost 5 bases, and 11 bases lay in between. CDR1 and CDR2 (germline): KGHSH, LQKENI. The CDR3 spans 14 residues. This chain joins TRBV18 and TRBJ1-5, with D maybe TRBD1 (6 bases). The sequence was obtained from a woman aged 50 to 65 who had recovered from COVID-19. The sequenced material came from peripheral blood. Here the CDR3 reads CASSPQQGDQPQHF. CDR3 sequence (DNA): TGTGCCAGCTCACCCCAACAGGGAGATCAGCCCCAGCATTTT.